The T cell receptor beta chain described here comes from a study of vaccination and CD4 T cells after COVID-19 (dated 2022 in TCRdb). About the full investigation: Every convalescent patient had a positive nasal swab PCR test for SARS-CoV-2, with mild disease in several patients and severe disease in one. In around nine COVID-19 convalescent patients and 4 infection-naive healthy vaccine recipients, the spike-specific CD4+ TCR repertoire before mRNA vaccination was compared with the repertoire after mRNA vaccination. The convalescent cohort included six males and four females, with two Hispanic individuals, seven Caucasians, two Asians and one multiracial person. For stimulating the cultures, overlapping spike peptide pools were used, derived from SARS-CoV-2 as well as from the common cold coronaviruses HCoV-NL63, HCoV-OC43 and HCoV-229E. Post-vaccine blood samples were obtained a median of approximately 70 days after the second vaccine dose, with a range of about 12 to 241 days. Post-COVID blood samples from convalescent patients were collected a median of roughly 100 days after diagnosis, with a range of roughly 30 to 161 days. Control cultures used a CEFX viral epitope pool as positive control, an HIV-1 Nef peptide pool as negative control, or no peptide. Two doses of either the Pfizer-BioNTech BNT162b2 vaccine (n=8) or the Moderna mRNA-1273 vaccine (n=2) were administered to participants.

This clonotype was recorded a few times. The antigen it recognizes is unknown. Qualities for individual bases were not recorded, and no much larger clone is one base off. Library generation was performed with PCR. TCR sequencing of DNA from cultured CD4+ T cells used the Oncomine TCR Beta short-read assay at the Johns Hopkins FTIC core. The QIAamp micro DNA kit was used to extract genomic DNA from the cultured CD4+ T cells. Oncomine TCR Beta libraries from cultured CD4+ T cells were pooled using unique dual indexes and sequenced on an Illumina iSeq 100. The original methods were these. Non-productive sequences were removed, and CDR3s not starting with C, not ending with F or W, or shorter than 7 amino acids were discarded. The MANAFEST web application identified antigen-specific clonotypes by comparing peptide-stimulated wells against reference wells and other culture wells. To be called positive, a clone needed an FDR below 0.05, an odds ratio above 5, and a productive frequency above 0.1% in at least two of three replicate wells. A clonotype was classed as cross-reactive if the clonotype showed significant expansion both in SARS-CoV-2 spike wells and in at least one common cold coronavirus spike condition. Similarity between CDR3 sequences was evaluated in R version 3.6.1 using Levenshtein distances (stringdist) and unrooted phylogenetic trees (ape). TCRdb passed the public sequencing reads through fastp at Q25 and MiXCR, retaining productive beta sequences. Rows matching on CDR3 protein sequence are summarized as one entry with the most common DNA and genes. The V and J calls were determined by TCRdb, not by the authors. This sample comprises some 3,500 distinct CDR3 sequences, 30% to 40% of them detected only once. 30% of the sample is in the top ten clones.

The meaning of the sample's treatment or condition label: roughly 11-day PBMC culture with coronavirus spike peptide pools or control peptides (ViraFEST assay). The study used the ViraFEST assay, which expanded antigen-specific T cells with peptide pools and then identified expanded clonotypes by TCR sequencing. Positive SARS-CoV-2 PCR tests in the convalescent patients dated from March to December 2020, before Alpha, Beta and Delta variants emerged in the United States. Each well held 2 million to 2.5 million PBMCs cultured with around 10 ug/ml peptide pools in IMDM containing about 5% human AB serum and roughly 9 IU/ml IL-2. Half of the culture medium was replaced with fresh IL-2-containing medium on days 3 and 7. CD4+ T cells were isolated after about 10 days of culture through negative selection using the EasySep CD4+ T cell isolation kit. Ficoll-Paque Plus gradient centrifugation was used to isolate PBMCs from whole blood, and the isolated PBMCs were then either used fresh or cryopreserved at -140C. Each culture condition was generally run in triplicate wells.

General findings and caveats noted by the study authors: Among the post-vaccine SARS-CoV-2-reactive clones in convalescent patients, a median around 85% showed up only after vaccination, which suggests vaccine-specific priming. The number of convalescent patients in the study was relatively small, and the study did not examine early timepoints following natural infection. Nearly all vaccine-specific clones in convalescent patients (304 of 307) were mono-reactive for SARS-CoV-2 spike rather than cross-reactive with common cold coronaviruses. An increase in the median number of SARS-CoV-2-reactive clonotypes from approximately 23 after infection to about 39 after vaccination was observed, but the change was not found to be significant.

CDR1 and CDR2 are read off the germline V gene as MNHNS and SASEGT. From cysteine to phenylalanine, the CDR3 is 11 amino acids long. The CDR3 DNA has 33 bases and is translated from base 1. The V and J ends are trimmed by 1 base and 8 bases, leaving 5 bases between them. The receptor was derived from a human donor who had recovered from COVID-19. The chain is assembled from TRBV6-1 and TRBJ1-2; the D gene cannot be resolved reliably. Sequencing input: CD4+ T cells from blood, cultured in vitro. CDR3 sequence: CASSEVGGYTF. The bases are TGTGCCAGCAGTGAAGTCGGGGGCTACACCTTC.